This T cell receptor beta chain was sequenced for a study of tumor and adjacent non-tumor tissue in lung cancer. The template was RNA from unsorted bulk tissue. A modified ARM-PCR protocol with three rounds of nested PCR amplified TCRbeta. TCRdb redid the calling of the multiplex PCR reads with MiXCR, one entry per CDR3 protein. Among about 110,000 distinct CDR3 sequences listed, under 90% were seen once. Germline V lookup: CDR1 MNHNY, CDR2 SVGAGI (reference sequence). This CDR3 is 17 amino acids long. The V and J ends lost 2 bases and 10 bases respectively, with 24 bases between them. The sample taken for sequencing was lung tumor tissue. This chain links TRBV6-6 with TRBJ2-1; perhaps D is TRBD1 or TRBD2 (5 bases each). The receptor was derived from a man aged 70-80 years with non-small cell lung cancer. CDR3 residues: CASSYQLVVGALKEQFF. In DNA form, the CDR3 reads TGTGCCAGCAGTTACCAACTGGTTGTCGGGGCGCTCAAGGAGCAGTTCTTC.